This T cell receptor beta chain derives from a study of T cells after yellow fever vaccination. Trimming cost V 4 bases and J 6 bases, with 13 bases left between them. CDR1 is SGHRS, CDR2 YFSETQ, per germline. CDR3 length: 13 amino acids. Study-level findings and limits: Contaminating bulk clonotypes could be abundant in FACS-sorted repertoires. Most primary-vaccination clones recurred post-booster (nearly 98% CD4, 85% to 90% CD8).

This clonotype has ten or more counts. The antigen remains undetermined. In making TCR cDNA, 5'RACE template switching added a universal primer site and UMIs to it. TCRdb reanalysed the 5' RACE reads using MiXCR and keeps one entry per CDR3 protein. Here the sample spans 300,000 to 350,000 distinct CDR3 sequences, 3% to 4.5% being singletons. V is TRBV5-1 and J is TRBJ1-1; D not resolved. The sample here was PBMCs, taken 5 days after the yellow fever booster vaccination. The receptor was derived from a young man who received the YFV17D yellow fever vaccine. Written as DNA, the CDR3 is TGCGCCAGCAGCCTAGGGATTGGCGCTGAAGCTTTCTTT. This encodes CASSLGIGAEAFF.